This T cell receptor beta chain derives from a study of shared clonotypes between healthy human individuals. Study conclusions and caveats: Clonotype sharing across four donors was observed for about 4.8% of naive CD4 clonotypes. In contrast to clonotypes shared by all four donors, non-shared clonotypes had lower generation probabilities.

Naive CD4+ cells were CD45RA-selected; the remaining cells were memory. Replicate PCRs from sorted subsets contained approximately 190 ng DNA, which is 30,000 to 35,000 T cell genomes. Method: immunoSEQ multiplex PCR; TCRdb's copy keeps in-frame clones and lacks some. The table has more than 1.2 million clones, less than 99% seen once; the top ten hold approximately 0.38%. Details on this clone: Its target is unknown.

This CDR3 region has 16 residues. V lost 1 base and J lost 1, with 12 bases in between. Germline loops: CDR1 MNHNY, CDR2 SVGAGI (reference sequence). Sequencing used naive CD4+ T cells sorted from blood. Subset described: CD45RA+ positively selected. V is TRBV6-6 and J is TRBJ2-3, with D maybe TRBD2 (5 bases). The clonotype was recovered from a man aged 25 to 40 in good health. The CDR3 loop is CASSYWSERGTDTQYF. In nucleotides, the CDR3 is TGTGCCAGCAGTTACTGGTCTGAGAGGGGCACAGATACGCAGTATTTT.